This section outlines one T cell receptor beta chain sequence together with its context. The CDR3 contains 14 residues. Between the trimmed V and J ends, which lost 0 bases and 10 bases, there was a span of 10 bases. Looked up from germline, CDR1 is SGHTA and CDR2 is FQGNSA. This sample was taken from a study of blood T cells in healthy people across ages. A second 7 to 11 cycle PCR used barcoded and J-beta primers. TCRdb recomputed calls from the 5' RACE reads with MiXCR, one row per CDR3 protein. The table lists about 730,000 distinct CDR3 sequences, about 40% of them singletons. Staff drew roughly 10 milliliters of peripheral blood from each donor.

The receptor's source is a woman in her sixties or seventies in good health. The sequenced sample consisted of blood. The chain combines TRBV7-2 with TRBJ1-6; D is perhaps TRBD1 (5 bases). The CDR3 DNA sequence: TGTGCCAGCAGCTTAGCAGGGGCCGGATCACCCCTCCACTTT. This gives the protein CASSLAGAGSPLHF.